This T cell receptor (beta chain) was profiled in a study of shared clonotypes between healthy human individuals. As for the study in general: Sampling drew on donors who were two women and a few men aged 18 to 49.

The J segment lost 5 bases and the V segment lost 7 bases, leaving 12 bases of the junction unmatched. This CDR3 has 15 residues. Germline-derived CDR1 and CDR2 are MNHEY and SMNVEV (reference sequence). Naive CD8 isolation took CD45RO-negative cells positively selected for CCR7 and excluded terminally differentiated effector memory CD45RA+ cells. Whole-study results and caveats: It was only blood that was sampled, and tissue repertoires likely differ.

Note on this clone: Its target is unknown.

Method: immunoSEQ multiplex PCR; TCRdb's copy keeps in-frame clones and lacks some. The table lists around 1.9 million clones, just over 90% of them singletons. This clonotype was sampled from a man aged 18-30 years in good health. Some clones in this sample may be carry-over from other donors' samples. V gene TRBV27 combines with J gene TRBJ2-3; 7 bases fit TRBD1. Specimen: naive CD8+ T cells from PBMCs. The CDR3 sequence: CASTEWTGGRDTQYF. The CDR3 DNA follows: TGTGCCAGCACCGAATGGACAGGAGGACGAGATACGCAGTATTTT.